This TCR beta chain came from a study of vaccination effects on CD4 cells after COVID-19. On the study more broadly: The post-vaccine samples were taken, at the median, 72 days after the second dose.

Assay: immunoSEQ multiplex PCR; the TCRdb copy retains only in-frame clones and omits some. The sample lists about 69,000 clones, around four fifths occurring once. CD4+ T cells specific for antigen were expanded with viral peptide pools by the ViraFEST assay before sequencing. Once cultured for roughly nine days, the cells underwent separation to obtain CD4+ T cells. The cohort was immunized with two doses of either the BNT162b2 or mRNA-1273 vaccine. On this clone: Its specificity is not known.

Germline V gene sequence: CDR1 SGHAT, CDR2 FQNNGV. This CDR3 has 16 amino acids. Trimming cost V 5 bases and J 0 bases, with 11 bases left between them. The sample in question was CD4+ T cells from PBMCs cultured with HCoV-OC43 spike peptides, obtained after COVID-19 vaccination. Specified subset: HCoV-OC43 spike overlapping peptide pool stimulation. The chain combines TRBV11-2 with TRBJ1-6; D might be TRBD1 (5 bases). The receptor was isolated from a human donor who received a COVID-19 vaccine. The CDR3 protein is CASSPRQSSYNSPLHF. The DNA for the CDR3 is TGTGCCAGCAGCCCCCGACAGAGCTCCTATAATTCACCCCTCCACTTT.